The rows below give T cell receptor beta chains drawn from one sample of a study of blood T cell repertoires in COVID-19. Here immunoSEQ multiplex PCR was the method, and the copy in TCRdb shows in-frame clones only, minus some. The sample carries 310,000 or so clones, more than 75% recorded once. The sample consisted of peripheral blood. Receptors originate from a woman between 50 and 59 years old with acute or convalescent COVID-19. CDR3s include the opening cysteine and the closing phenylalanine or tryptophan. D genes are given only for firm matches. Clone sizes are given selectively: once, few, many, or a class where the clone is expanded.

-	-	15	TRBV4-1	TRBJ2-1	CASSSSYSQYNEQFF	TGCGCCAGCAGCTCAAGTTACAGTCAATACAATGAGCAGTTCTTC
-	TRBD2	15	TRBV7-9	TRBJ2-1	CASSPGGASYNEQFF	TGTGCCAGCAGCCCGGGAGGAGCTTCCTACAATGAGCAGTTCTTC
-	TRBD2	17	TRBV27	TRBJ2-1	CASSLYGSGPPYNEQFF	TGTGCCAGCAGTTTATATGGTAGCGGGCCCCCTTACAATGAGCAGTTCTTC
-	TRBD1	17	TRBV30	TRBJ1-1	CAWTFGTGGFLNTEAFF	TGTGCCTGGACCTTTGGGACAGGGGGTTTTCTGAACACTGAAGCTTTCTTT
once	TRBD1	15	TRBV30	TRBJ2-7	CAWGFGTALSYEQYF	TGTGCCTGGGGGTTCGGGACAGCCCTCTCCTACGAGCAGTACTTC
once	TRBD2	16	TRBV28	TRBJ2-1	CASSTSGRSSYNEQFF	TGTGCCAGCAGTACTAGCGGGAGGAGTTCCTACAATGAGCAGTTCTTC
-	TRBD2	14	TRBV5-1	TRBJ2-3	CASSTSGRTDTQYF	TGCGCCAGCAGCACCAGCGGGAGAACAGATACGCAGTATTTT
-	TRBD2	16	TRBV15	TRBJ2-3	CATSRVVTSGTDTQYF	TGTGCCACCAGCAGGGTTGTCACTAGCGGAACAGATACGCAGTATTTT
-	TRBD2	21	TRBV5-1	TRBJ2-1	CASSSKAGTSGSQSSYNEQFF	TGCGCCAGCAGTTCTAAAGCCGGGACTAGCGGGAGCCAGAGCTCCTACAATGAGCAGTTCTTC
-	-	13	TRBV7-8	TRBJ1-5	CASSLESNQPQHF	TGTGCCAGCAGCTTGGAGAGCAATCAGCCCCAGCATTTT
few	-	13	TRBV5-8	TRBJ1-5	CASSPSLFQPQHF	TGTGCCAGCAGCCCCTCTCTCTTTCAGCCCCAGCATTTT
-	-	17	TRBV7-5	TRBJ2-1	CVRSLLGGRTSYNEQFF	TGTGTCAGAAGCTTATTAGGCGGGAGGACGTCCTACAATGAGCAGTTCTTC
-	-	15	TRBV27	TRBJ2-1	CASRLAGPAYNEQFF	TGTGCCAGCCGTCTGGCGGGACCCGCCTACAATGAGCAGTTCTTC
-	TRBD2	15	TRBV10-3	TRBJ2-5	CAISGTSGRQETQYF	TGTGCCATCAGTGGGACTAGCGGGCGGCAAGAGACCCAGTACTTC
-	-	15	TRBV11-1	TRBJ2-7	CASSSPRTGTYEQYF	TGTGCCAGCAGCTCCCCCCGCACAGGAACCTACGAGCAGTACTTC
-	-	17	TRBV14	TRBJ1-2	CASSQDRQFTVIHGYTF	TGTGCCAGCAGCCAAGATCGGCAATTCACAGTGATCCATGGCTACACCTTC
-	-	14	TRBV4-1	TRBJ2-5	CASSQGVRQETQYF	TGCGCCAGCAGCCAAGGTGTGCGGCAAGAGACCCAGTACTTC
-	-	15	TRBV27	TRBJ1-1	CASSLEGGVGTEAFF	TGTGCCAGCAGTTTAGAAGGGGGGGTGGGCACTGAAGCTTTCTTT
-	-	13	TRBV2	TRBJ2-5	CASILAGQETQYF	TGTGCCAGCATATTGGCGGGTCAAGAGACCCAGTACTTC
-	-	16	TRBV28	TRBJ1-5	CASKRTQGYSNQPQHF	TGTGCCAGCAAACGCACACAGGGCTATAGCAATCAGCCCCAGCATTTT
-	TRBD2	18	TRBV5-4	TRBJ2-1	CASSEPTTRLAGIFEQFF	TGTGCCAGCAGCGAACCCACGACACGACTAGCGGGAATTTTTGAGCAGTTCTTC
once	-	15	TRBV3-1/TRBV3-2	TRBJ1-2	CASSQERGRDNGYTF	TGTGCCAGCAGCCAAGAAAGGGGCAGGGATAACGGCTACACCTTC
-	-	14	TRBV24-1	TRBJ2-1	CATSDPRSYNEQFF	TGTGCCACCAGTGACCCCAGATCCTACAATGAGCAGTTCTTC
-	TRBD1	19	TRBV2	TRBJ2-7	CASSEGRGYLVGGYYEQYF	TGTGCCAGCAGTGAAGGCAGGGGGTATCTCGTTGGTGGGTACTACGAGCAGTACTTC
once	TRBD1	15	TRBV28	TRBJ2-7	CASGSPGTGSHEQYF	TGTGCCAGCGGAAGTCCCGGGACAGGGAGCCACGAGCAGTACTTC
-	TRBD2	18	TRBV15	TRBJ2-1	CATSRDRLLAGVSNEQFF	TGTGCCACCAGCAGAGATCGGCTACTAGCGGGAGTGAGTAATGAGCAGTTCTTC
-	TRBD2	17	TRBV7-3	TRBJ2-1	CASSSTIGRAGSNEQFF	TGTGCCAGCAGCTCAACTATCGGGAGGGCCGGTTCAAATGAGCAGTTCTTC
-	TRBD2	17	TRBV5-1	TRBJ2-5	CASCELSGSSGMETQYF	TGCGCCAGCTGCGAGCTTAGCGGGAGTAGTGGTATGGAGACCCAGTACTTC
-	-	16	TRBV6-1	TRBJ2-3	CASSEAGQGSTDTQYF	TGTGCCAGCAGTGAAGCGGGGCAGGGGAGCACAGATACGCAGTATTTT
-	TRBD1	16	TRBV28	TRBJ1-5	CASSPSGTGGPQPQHF	TGTGCCAGCAGCCCCTCCGGGACAGGGGGCCCTCAGCCCCAGCATTTT
once	-	13	TRBV19	TRBJ1-5	CASGWGGNQPQHF	TGTGCCTCAGGTTGGGGGGGCAATCAGCCCCAGCATTTT
-	-	13	TRBV5-6	TRBJ1-4	CASSLGHRKKLFF	TGTGCCAGCAGCTTGGGACATCGGAAAAAACTGTTTTTT
-	-	16	TRBV7-8	TRBJ1-2	CASSPLGGVGSDGYTF	TGTGCCAGCAGCCCTCTGGGAGGGGTGGGGAGCGATGGCTACACCTTC
-	-	14	TRBV9	TRBJ2-1	CASSVEVRENEQFF	TGTGCCAGCAGCGTAGAGGTCCGGGAAAATGAGCAGTTCTTC
-	-	11	TRBV28	TRBJ1-1	CAKLAWGEAFF	TGTGCCAAACTAGCTTGGGGGGAAGCTTTCTTT
many	TRBD2	15	TRBV15	TRBJ2-7	CATSEGLAGSYEQYF	TGTGCCACCAGCGAAGGACTAGCGGGCTCCTACGAGCAGTACTTC
few	TRBD2	15	TRBV7-9	TRBJ2-7	CASSLTSGRDHEQYF	TGTGCCAGCAGCTTAACTAGCGGGAGAGATCACGAGCAGTACTTC
-	TRBD1	16	TRBV14	TRBJ1-5	CASSRGQGDSNQPQHF	TGTGCCAGCAGCCGGGGACAGGGAGATAGCAATCAGCCCCAGCATTTT
once	-	13	TRBV14	TRBJ1-2	CASSLLDSYGYTF	TGTGCCAGCAGCCTATTAGACAGCTATGGCTACACCTTC
once	TRBD2	17	TRBV28	TRBJ2-5	CASSQGLAGVLRETQYF	TGTGCCAGCAGTCAGGGACTAGCGGGAGTTTTAAGAGAGACCCAGTACTTC
medium-sized	-	13	TRBV7-9	TRBJ2-3	CASSPRGTDTQYF	TGTGCCAGCAGTCCAAGAGGCACAGATACGCAGTATTTT
-	-	13	TRBV9	TRBJ2-7	CASSTSGLSEQYF	TGTGCCAGCAGCACAAGCGGGCTCAGCGAGCAGTACTTC
-	-	15	TRBV7-3	TRBJ2-1	CASSLLGGGMDEQFF	TGTGCCAGCAGCTTACTCGGGGGAGGAATGGATGAGCAGTTCTTC
-	-	13	TRBV19	TRBJ1-6	CASSMGKRSPLHF	TGTGCCAGTAGTATGGGGAAGCGGTCACCCCTCCACTTT
-	TRBD1	12	TRBV2	TRBJ2-7	CASSESGGEQYF	TGTGCCAGCAGCGAATCAGGGGGCGAGCAGTACTTC
-	TRBD1	17	TRBV7-9	TRBJ1-4	CASSSGTGVSGNEKLFF	TGTGCCAGCAGTTCCGGGACAGGGGTGAGCGGTAATGAAAAACTGTTTTTT
once	-	14	TRBV28	TRBJ1-1	CASSSPSANTEAFF	TGTGCCAGCAGTTCTCCGAGCGCCAACACTGAAGCTTTCTTT
-	-	14	TRBV10-3	TRBJ1-3	CAISELGPGNTIYF	TGTGCCATCAGTGAATTGGGCCCTGGAAACACCATATATTTT